These T cell receptor beta chains were read from a single sample in a study of multiple sclerosis patients with progressive multifocal leukoencephalopathy. The data were produced by immunoSEQ multiplex PCR, yet TCRdb's version contains in-frame clones alone and is incomplete. The data contain 25,000 to 35,000 clones, 90% to 95% of them singletons. Sample: PBMCs. The receptor set was obtained from a man younger than 40 with multiple sclerosis. CDR3s leave out the opening cysteine and the closing phenylalanine or tryptophan. A D gene is named only where the DNA matches it firmly.

>TRBJ1-5|.|TRBV12-5
ASGFWGQGFFTNSNQPQH
>TRBJ1-1|TRBD1|TRBV19
ASRDRILMNTEAF
>TRBJ2-5|.|TRBV18
ASSPPMKETQY
>TRBJ2-5|TRBD1|TRBV10-3
AISNPQNAGTGSQETQY
>TRBJ2-5|.|TRBV4-2
ASSQGSWSETQY
>TRBJ1-6|.|TRBV6-5
ASSYSRHSPLH
>TRBJ2-7|TRBD2|TRBV27
ASSSVRGGGPSEQY
>TRBJ1-1|.|TRBV14
ASSQARSTEAF
>TRBJ1-1|.|TRBV28
ASSLGGRSNTEAF
>TRBJ1-1|.|TRBV10-3
ATTGLGDEAF
>TRBJ2-7|TRBD1|TRBV25-1
ASSRGLHEQY
>TRBJ1-1|TRBD1|TRBV7-9
ASRHTGVMKGTEAF
>TRBJ2-1|TRBD2|TRBV19
ASSIGGRSYNEQF
>TRBJ2-3|.|TRBV10-2
ASRTGSTDTQY
>TRBJ2-3|TRBD2|TRBV18
ASSPLGPSGSLPDTQY
>TRBJ1-2|.|TRBV19
ASSRGRTNYGYT
>TRBJ1-2|.|TRBV4-3
ASSRQTDIYYGYT
>TRBJ2-3|.|TRBV5-8
ASSLEGTDTQY
>TRBJ2-3|.|TRBV11-2
ASSLQRPGTDTQY
>TRBJ1-2|TRBD1|TRBV16
ASSQGTGGRGYGYT
>TRBJ1-5|.|TRBV18
ASSGSAGSNQPQH
>TRBJ2-7|TRBD2|TRBV11-2
ASSSRGGRGEQY
>TRBJ2-5|.|TRBV5-4
ASSSDSQFQETQY
>TRBJ2-7|TRBD2|TRBV13
ASRDLAGGNYEQY
>TRBJ2-2|.|TRBV9
ASSVADSLTGELF
>TRBJ1-2|.|TRBV5-1
ASSTGERTYGYT
>TRBJ2-3|.|TRBV10-3
AHDRGQGDTQY
>TRBJ1-1|.|TRBV7-3
ASSTTGGTEAF
>TRBJ2-1|TRBD2|TRBV10-2
ASSSTSGREGWQF
>TRBJ2-1|TRBD2|TRBV18
ASSLAGIYNEQF
>TRBJ2-2|TRBD2|TRBV18
ASSSTSGPGTGELF
>TRBJ1-3|TRBD1|TRBV5-1
ASSSGPGTGSGNTIY
>TRBJ1-6|.|TRBV27
ASSPSPDYNSPLH
>TRBJ1-1|TRBD1|TRBV7-9
ASSEPGTANTEAF
>TRBJ2-5|.|TRBV7-2
ASSFDRSETQY
>TRBJ1-1|.|TRBV7-6
ASSSGPFGGNTEAF
>TRBJ2-5|.|TRBV7-2
ASSLQERETQY
>TRBJ2-2|.|TRBV9
ASSEVGGLNTGELF
>TRBJ1-3|TRBD1|TRBV6-1
ASSAGTGGTGNTIY
>TRBJ1-3|TRBD1|TRBV9
ASSGPTGVGNTIY
>TRBJ1-5|.|TRBV5-1
ASSLEPNQPQH